The clone carrying this T cell receptor (beta chain) has only a few counts. This sample was included in a study of OX40 agonist ivuxolimab in advanced cancers. Overall study: Ivuxolimab, an agonistic anti-OX40 (CD134) antibody, was given to patients. Patients received intravenous ivuxolimab every 2 weeks at 0.01 to 10 mg/kg. Participants averaged roughly 60 years of age (range about 23 to 79) and were over 75% male. Past anti-PD-1, anti-PD-L1 or anti-CTLA-4 therapy was accepted, and 35% to 45% had received some.

Trimming at V came to 1 base and at J to 8 bases, leaving 9 bases not matched to a gene. CDR1 and CDR2 (germline): SGHTA, FQGTGA. This CDR3 comprises 16 residues. Using immunoSEQ multiplex PCR, the repertoire was profiled, and TCRdb retains in-frame clones only, with some absent. The sample includes about 84,000 clones, 84% of them seen just once. The sequences come from CD4+ or CD8+ T cells sorted from blood, collected in a trial of the OX40 agonist ivuxolimab. This TCR derives from an adult with an advanced solid tumor such as melanoma, head and neck, liver or kidney cancer. The chain recombines TRBV7-3 with TRBJ2-1; TRBD1 matches 9 bases. CDR3 nucleotides: TGTGCCAGCAGCTTAAGCCCGGACAGGGGTTCCCATGAGCAGTTCTTC. This translates into CASSLSPDRGSHEQFF.